Below are 5 T cell receptor beta chains sequenced from a single sample in a study of cytomegalovirus exposure and HLA in healthy donors. Amplification used 60 Vbeta primers and 13 Jbeta primers. Using immunoSEQ multiplex PCR, the repertoire was profiled, and TCRdb retains in-frame clones only, with some absent. Here the sample spans around 150,000 clones, roughly 70% being singletons. The sample was PBMCs. Receptors originate from a woman in her twenties or thirties in good health and CMV-seronegative.

This clone has a handful of counts. This chain joins TRBV6-6 and TRBJ1-1; the D gene is possibly TRBD1 (6 bases). The germline V gene has CDR1 MNHNY and CDR2 SVGAGI (reference sequence). The CDR3 covers 14 residues. V was pared by 0 bases and J by 1 base, with 6 bases between. CDR3 coding DNA: TGTGCCAGCAGTTACTCAGGGGGGAACACTGAAGCTTTCTTT. Its translation is CASSYSGGNTEAFF.

The V and J genes are TRBV12-5 and TRBJ1-1, with D maybe TRBD1 (5 bases). CDR3 size: 14 residues. Between the trimmed V and J ends, which lost 6 bases and 1 base, there was a span of 12 bases. Looked up from germline, CDR1 is LGHNT and CDR2 is FRNRAP. CDR3 sequence: CASGPGDWNTEAFF. CDR3 nucleotides: TGTGCTAGTGGCCCGGGGGATTGGAACACTGAAGCTTTCTTT.

The J gene is TRBJ2-3, the V gene TRBV6-5, with no clear D. Trimming removed 7 bases from V and 2 bases from J, with 10 bases in between. The CDR3 spans 13 residues. From germline, CDR1 is MNHEY and CDR2 SVGAGI. CDR3 amino acids: CASMNENTDTQYF. The DNA of the CDR3 is TGTGCCAGCATGAACGAGAACACAGATACGCAGTATTTT.

In its sample, this clone was seen a few times. The V and J genes are TRBV11-2 and TRBJ1-2; the D is unclear. Trimming cost V 5 bases and J 8 bases, with 15 bases left between them. This CDR3 contains 13 residues. CDR1 and CDR2 (germline): SGHAT, FQNNGV. The CDR3 DNA sequence: TGTGCCAGCAGCCCCGCCGGGTTTAGGGGCTACACCTTC. It yields the protein CASSPAGFRGYTF.

The chain combines TRBV7-8 with TRBJ2-7, with TRBD2 matching over 16 bases. Germline V CDR1 and CDR2: SGHVS, FQNEAQ. The trim removed 5 bases at V and 0 bases at J, leaving 10 bases unmatched. The CDR3 totals 19 residues. This chain's CDR3 is CASSTPGLAGGPGSYEQYF. CDR3 nucleotides: TGTGCCAGCAGCACCCCGGGACTAGCGGGAGGGCCCGGCTCCTACGAGCAGTACTTC.